The clone carrying this TCR beta chain was found a few times. TCRdb processed the 5' RACE reads anew with MiXCR; each CDR3 protein has one entry. This repertoire shows tens of thousands of distinct CDR3 sequences, about 28% found once; its top ten account for approximately 2%. This CDR3 spans 14 amino acids. Germline V gives CDR1 KGHDR, CDR2 SFDVKD. Unmatched junction bases numbered 1, after V lost 4 bases and J lost 3 bases. The material sequenced was naive CD4+ T cells sorted from blood. The subset denotes: naive CD4+ T cells, CD4+CD45RA+CD25-. The chain carries TRBV24-1 and TRBJ2-3, with TRBD1 matching over 9 bases. The source of this sequence is a female donor with breast cancer. The CDR3 reads CATSETGGTDTQYF. CDR3 DNA: TGTGCCACCAGTGAGACAGGGGGAACAGATACGCAGTATTTT.